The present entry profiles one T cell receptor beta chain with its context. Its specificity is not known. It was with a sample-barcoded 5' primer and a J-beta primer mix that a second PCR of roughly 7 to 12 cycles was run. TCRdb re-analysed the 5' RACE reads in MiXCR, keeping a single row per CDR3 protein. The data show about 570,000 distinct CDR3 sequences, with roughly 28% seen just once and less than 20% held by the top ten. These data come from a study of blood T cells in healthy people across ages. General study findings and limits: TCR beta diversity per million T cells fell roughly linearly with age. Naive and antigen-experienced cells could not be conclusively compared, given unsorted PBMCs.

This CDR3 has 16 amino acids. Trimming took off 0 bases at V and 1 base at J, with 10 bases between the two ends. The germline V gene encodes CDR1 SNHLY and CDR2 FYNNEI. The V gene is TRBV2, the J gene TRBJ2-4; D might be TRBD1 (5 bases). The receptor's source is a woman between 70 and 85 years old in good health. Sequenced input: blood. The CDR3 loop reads CASSEAQGYAKNIQYF. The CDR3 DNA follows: TGTGCCAGCAGTGAAGCGCAGGGCTATGCCAAAAACATTCAGTACTTC.